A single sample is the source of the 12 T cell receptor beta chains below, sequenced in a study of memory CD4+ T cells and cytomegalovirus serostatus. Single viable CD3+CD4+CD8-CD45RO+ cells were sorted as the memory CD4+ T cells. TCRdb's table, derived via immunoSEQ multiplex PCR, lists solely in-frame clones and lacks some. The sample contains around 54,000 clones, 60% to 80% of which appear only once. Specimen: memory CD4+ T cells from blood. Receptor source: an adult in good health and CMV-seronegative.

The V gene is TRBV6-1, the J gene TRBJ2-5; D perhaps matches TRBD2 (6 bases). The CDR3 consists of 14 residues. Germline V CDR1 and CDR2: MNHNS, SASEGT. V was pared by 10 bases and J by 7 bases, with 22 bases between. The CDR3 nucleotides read TGTGCCATTAGATCGGAGGCGGGGATGGGGACCCAGTACTTC. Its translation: CAIRSEAGMGTQYF.

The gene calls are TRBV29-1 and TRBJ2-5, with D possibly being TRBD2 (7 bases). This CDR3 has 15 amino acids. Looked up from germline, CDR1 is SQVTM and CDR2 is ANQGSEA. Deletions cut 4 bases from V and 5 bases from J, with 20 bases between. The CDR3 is CSVARGRGGRETQYF. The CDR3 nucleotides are TGCAGCGTTGCGAGGGGCAGGGGAGGGAGGGAGACCCAGTACTTC. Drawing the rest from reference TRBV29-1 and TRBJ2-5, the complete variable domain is SAVISQKPSRDICQRGTSLTIQCQVDSQVTMMFWYRQQPGQSLTLIATANQGSEATYESGFVIDKFPISRPNLTFSTLTVSNMSPEDSSIYLCSVARGRGGRETQYFGPGTRLLVL.

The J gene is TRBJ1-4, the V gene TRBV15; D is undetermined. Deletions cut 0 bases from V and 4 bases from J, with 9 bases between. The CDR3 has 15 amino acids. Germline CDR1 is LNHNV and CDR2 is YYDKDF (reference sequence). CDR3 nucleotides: TGTGCCACCAGCAGAGATTTACAGAATAATGAAAAACTGTTTTTT. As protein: CATSRDLQNNEKLFF.

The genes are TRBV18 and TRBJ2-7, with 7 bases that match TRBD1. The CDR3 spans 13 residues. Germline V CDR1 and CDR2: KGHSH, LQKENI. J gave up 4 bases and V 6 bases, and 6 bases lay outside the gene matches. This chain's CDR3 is CASSTNRGYEQYF. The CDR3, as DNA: TGTGCCAGCTCCACAAACAGGGGATACGAGCAGTACTTC.

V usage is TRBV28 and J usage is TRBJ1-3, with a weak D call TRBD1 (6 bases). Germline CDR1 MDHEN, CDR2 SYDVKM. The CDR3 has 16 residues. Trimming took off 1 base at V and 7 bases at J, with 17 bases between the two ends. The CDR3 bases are TGTGCCAGCAGTTTATACAGGGACGGAGGAGGTAACACCATATATTTT. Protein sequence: CASSLYRDGGGNTIYF.

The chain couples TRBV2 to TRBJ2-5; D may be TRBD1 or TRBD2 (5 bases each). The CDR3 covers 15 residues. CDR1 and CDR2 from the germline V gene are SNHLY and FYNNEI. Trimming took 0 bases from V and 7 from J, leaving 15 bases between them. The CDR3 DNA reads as TGTGCCAGCAGTGAAGCGCTTGGGCAGGGAGTGACCCAGTACTTC. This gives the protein CASSEALGQGVTQYF.

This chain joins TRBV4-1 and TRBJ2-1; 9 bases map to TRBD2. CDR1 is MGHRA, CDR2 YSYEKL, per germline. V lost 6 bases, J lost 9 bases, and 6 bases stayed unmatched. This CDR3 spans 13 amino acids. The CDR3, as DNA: TGCGCCAGCAGACTCGGTAGCGGGAGTGAGCAGTTCTTC. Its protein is CASRLGSGSEQFF.

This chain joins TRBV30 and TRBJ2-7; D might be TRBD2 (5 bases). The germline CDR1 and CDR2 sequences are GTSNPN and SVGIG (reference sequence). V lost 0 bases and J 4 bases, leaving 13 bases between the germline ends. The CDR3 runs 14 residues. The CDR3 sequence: CAWSVGRGIYEQYF. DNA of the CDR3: TGTGCCTGGAGTGTAGGGAGAGGGATTTACGAGCAGTACTTC.

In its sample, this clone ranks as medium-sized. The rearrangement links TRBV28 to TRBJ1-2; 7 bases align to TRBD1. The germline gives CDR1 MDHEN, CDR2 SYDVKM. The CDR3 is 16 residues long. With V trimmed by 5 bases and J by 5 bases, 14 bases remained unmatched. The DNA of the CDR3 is TGTGCCAGCAGTGTATTAAGGACAGGCGGTACTTATGGCTACACCTTC. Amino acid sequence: CASSVLRTGGTYGYTF.

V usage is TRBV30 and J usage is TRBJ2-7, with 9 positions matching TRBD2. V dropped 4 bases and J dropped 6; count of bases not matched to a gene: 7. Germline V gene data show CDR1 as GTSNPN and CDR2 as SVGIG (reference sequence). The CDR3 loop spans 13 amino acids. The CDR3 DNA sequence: TGTGCCTGGATCGGGCTAGCGGGATCCGAGCAGTACTTC. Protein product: CAWIGLAGSEQYF.

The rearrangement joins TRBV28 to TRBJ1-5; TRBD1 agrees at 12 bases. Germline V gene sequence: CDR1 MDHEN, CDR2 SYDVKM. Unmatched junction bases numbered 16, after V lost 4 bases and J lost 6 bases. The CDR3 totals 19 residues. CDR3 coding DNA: TGTGCCAGCAGTTCGCTTCCCGGGACAGGGGGCCTTTCCAGTCAGCCCCAGCATTTT. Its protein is CASSSLPGTGGLSSQPQHF.

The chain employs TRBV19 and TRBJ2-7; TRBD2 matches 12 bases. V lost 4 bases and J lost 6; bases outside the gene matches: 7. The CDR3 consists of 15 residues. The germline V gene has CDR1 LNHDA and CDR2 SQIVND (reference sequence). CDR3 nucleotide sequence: TGTGCCAGTAGTACGAATCTAGCGGGAGGGGCCGAGCAGTACTTC. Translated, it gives CASSTNLAGGAEQYF.